This T cell receptor (beta chain) originates from a study of T-cell reconstitution after alpha-beta-depleted transplantation in children. The CDR3 extends over 14 amino acids. The germline V gene has CDR1 SGHTA and CDR2 FQGTGA. The junction had 4 bases not matched to a gene; V was cut back by 2 bases and J by 8 bases. Study-wide results and caveats: Roughly two months post-transplant, alpha-beta T cells reportedly originated from several hundred graft clones that had expanded. Newly produced T cells mostly accounted for T-cell counts and diversity one year post-transplant. Some patients' high day-60 TCRbeta diversity was attributed to recipient cells surviving conditioning.

This clonotype was counted between two and nine times. Its specificity is not known. Unique molecular identifiers were incorporated into the prepared TCRbeta library. TCRdb re-analysed the PCR reads in MiXCR, keeping a single row per CDR3 protein. The data contain some 830,000 distinct CDR3 sequences, approximately 15% of them seen just once; the ten biggest clones take up 5%. The chain employs TRBV7-3 and TRBJ2-1, with 9 bases lining up with TRBD2. Here the sequenced sample was PBMCs, mostly from graft donor cells, taken 360 days after TCRalphabeta/CD19-depleted stem cell transplant. This receptor was taken from a male patient younger than 18 who had a stem cell transplant for acute lymphoblastic leukemia, so the T cells may come from the graft donor. Here the CDR3 reads CASSLLGLADEQFF. The CDR3 DNA is TGTGCCAGCAGCTTATTGGGACTAGCCGATGAGCAGTTCTTC.